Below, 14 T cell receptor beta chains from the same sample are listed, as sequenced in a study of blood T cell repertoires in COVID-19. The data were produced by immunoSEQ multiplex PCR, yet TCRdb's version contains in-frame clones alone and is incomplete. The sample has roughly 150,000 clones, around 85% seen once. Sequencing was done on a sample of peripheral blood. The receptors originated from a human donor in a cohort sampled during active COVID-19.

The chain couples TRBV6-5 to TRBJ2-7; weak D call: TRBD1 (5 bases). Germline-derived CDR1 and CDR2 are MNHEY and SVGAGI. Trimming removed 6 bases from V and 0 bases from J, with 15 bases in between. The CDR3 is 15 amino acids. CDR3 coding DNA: TGTGCCAGCAGACCAGGGCCCTATTCCTCCTACGAGCAGTACTTC. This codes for CASRPGPYSSYEQYF.

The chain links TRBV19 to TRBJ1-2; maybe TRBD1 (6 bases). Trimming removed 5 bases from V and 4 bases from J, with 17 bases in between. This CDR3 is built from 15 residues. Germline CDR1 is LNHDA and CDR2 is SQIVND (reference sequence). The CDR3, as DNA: TGTGCCAGTAGTGTTCCCGGGACATACATCTATGGCTACACCTTC. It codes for CASSVPGTYIYGYTF. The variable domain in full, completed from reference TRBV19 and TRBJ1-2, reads DGGITQSPKYLFRKEGQNVTLSCEQNLNHDAMYWYRQDPGQGLRLIYYSQIVNDFQKGDIAEGYSVSREKKESFPLTVTSAQKNPTAFYLCASSVPGTYIYGYTFGSGTRLTVV.

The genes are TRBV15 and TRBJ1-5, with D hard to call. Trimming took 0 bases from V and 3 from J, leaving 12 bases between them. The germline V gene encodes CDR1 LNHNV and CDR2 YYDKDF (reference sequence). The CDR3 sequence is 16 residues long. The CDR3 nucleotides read TGTGCCACCAGCAGAGAGGGCAGCCGTGTCAATCAGCCCCAGCATTTT. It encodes CATSREGSRVNQPQHF.

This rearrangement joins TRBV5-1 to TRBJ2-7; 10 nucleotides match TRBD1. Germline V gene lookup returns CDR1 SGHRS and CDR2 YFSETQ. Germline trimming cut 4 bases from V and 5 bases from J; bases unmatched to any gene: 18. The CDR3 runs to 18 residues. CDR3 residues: CASSRGRRPGTGVDEQYF. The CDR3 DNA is TGCGCCAGCAGCAGGGGGAGGCGCCCCGGGACAGGGGTCGACGAGCAGTACTTC.

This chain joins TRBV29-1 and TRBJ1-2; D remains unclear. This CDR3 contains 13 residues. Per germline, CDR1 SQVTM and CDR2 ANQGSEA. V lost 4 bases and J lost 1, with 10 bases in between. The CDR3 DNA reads TGCAGCGTTGGGGGAGAGTTTAACTATGGCTACACCTTC. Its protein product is CSVGGEFNYGYTF. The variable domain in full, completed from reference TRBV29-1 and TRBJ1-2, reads SAVISQKPSRDICQRGTSLTIQCQVDSQVTMMFWYRQQPGQSLTLIATANQGSEATYESGFVIDKFPISRPNLTFSTLTVSNMSPEDSSIYLCSVGGEFNYGYTFGSGTRLTVV.

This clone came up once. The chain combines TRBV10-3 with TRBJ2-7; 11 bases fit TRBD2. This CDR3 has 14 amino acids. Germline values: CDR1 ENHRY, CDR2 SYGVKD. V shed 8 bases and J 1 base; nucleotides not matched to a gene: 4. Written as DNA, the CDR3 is TGTGCCATCCGGTCTAGCGGGGGGTCCTACGAGCAGTACTTC. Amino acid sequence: CAIRSSGGSYEQYF.

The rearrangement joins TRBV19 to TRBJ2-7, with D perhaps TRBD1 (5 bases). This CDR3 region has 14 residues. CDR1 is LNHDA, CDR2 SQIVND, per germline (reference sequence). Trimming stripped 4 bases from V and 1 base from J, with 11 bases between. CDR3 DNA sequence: TGTGCCAGTAGTACGCTGACAGATTCCTACGAGCAGTACTTC. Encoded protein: CASSTLTDSYEQYF.

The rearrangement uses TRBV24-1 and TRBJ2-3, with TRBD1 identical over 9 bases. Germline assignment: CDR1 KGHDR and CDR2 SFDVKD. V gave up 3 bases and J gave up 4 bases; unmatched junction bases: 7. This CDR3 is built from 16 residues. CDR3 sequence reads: CATSDPGQGVSDTQYF. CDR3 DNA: TGTGCCACCAGTGATCCGGGACAGGGAGTTTCAGATACGCAGTATTTT.

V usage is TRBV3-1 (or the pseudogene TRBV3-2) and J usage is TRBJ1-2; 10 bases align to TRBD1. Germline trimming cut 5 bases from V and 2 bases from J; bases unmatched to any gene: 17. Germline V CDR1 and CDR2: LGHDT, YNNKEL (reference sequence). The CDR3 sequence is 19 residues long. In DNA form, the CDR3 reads TGTGCCAGCAGCTCGCGGAGTGGACAGGGGGTGTCGGGCAACTATGGCTACACCTTC. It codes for CASSSRSGQGVSGNYGYTF.

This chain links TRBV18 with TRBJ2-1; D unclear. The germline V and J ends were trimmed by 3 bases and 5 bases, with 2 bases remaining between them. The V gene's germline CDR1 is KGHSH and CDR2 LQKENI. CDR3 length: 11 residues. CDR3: CASSPNNEQFF. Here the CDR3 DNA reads TGTGCCAGCTCACCCAACAATGAGCAGTTCTTC.

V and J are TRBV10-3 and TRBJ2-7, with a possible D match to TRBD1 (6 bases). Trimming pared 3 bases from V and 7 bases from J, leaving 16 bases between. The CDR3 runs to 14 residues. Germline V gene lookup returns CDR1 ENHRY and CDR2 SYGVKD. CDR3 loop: CAISDATGRSEQYF. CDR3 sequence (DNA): TGTGCCATCAGTGACGCCACAGGGAGAAGTGAGCAGTACTTC.

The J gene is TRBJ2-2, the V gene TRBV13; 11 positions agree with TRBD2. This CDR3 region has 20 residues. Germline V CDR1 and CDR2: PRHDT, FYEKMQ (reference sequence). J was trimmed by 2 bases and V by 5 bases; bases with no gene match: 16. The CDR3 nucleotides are TGTGCCAGCAGCGCAAATGGTGGGCTAGCGGGGGGTACCAACACCGGGGAGCTGTTTTTT. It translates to CASSANGGLAGGTNTGELFF.

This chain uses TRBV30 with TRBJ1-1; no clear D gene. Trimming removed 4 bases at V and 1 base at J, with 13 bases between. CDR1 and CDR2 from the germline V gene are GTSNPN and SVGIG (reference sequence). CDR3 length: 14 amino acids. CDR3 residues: CAWTSNRGNTEAFF. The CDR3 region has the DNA TGTGCCTGGACTTCGAACCGGGGGAACACTGAAGCTTTCTTT.

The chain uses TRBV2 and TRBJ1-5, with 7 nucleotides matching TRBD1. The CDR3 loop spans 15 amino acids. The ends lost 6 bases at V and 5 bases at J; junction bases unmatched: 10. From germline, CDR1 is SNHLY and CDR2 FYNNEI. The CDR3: CASSPITGDHQPQHF. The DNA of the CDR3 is TGTGCCAGCAGCCCAATCACAGGGGACCATCAGCCCCAGCATTTT. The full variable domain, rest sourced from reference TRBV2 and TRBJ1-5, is EPEVTQTPSHQVTQMGQEVILRCVPISNHLYFYWYRQILGQKVEFLVSFYNNEISEKSEIFDDQFSVERPDGSNFTLKIRSTKLEDSAMYFCASSPITGDHQPQHFGDGTRLSIL.